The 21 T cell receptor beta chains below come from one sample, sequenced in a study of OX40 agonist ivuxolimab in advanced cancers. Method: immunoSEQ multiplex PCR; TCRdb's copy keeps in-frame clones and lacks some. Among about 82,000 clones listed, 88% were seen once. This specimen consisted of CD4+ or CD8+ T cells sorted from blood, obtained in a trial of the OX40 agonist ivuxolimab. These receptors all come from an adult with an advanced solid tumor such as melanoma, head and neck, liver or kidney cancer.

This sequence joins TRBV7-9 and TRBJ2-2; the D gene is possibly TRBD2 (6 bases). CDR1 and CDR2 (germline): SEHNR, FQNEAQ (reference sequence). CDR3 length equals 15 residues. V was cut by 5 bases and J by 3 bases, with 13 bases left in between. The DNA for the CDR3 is TGTGCCAGCAGCCCCGGCGGGGTTGACACCGGGGAGCTGTTTTTT. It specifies CASSPGGVDTGELFF.

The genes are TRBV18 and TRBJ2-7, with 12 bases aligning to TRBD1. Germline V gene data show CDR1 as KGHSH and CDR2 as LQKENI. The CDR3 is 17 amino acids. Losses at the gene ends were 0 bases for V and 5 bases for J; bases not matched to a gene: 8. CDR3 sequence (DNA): TGTGCCAGCTCACCACCGGAGAGGGACAGGGGGCGCGACGAGCAGTACTTC. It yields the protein CASSPPERDRGRDEQYF.

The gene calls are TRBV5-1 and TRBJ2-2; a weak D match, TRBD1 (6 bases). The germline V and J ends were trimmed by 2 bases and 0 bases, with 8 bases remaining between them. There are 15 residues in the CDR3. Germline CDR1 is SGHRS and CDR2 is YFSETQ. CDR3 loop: CASSLGQTNTGELFF. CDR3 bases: TGCGCCAGCAGCTTAGGACAGACGAACACCGGGGAGCTGTTTTTT.

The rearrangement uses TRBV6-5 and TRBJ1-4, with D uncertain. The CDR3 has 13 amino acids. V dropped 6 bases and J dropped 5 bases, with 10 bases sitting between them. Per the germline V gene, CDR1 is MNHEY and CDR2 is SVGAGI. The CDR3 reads CASRRALNEKLFF. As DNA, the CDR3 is TGTGCCAGCAGGAGGGCATTGAATGAAAAACTGTTTTTT.

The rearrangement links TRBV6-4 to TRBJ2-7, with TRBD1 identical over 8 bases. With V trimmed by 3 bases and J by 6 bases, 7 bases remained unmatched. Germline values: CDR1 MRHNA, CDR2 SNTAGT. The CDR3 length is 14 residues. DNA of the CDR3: TGTGCCAGCAGTGAAGGGACAGGACCCTTCGAGCAGTACTTC. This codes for CASSEGTGPFEQYF.

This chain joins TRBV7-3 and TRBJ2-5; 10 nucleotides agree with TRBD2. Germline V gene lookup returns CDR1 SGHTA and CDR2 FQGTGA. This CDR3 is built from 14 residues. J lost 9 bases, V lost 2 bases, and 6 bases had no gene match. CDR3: CASSLRASGSPQYF. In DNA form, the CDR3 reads TGTGCCAGCAGCTTACGGGCTAGCGGGAGCCCCCAGTACTTC.

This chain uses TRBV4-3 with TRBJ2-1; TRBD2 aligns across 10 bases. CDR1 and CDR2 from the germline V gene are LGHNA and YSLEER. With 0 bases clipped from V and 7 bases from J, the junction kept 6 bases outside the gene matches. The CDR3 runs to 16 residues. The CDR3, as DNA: TGCGCCAGCAGCCAAGATCTAGCGGGGGCTTGGAATGAGCAGTTCTTC. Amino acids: CASSQDLAGAWNEQFF.

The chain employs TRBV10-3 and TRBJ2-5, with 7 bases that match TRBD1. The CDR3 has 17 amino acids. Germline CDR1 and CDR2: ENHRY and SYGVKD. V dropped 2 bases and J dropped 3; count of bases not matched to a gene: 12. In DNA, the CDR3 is TGTGCCATCAGTGAGAACAGGGGAGTCGGATTAGAAGAGACCCAGTACTTC. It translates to CAISENRGVGLEETQYF.

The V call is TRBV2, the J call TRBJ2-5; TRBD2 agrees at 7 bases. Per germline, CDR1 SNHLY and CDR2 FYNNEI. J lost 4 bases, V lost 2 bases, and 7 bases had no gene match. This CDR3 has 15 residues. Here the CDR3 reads CASSERGVVGETQYF. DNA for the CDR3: TGTGCCAGCAGTGAACGGGGGGTAGTGGGAGAGACCCAGTACTTC.

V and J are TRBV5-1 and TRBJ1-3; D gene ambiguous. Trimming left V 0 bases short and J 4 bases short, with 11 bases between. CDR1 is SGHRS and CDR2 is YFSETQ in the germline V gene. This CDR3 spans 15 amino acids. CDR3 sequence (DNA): TGCGCCAGCAGCTTGGAGGGCTTCAGCGGAAACACCATATATTTT. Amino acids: CASSLEGFSGNTIYF.

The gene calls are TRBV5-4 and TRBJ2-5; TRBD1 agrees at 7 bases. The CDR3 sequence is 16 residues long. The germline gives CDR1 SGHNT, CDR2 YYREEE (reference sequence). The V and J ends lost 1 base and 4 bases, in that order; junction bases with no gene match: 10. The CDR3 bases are TGTGCCAGCAGCTTGCTGGCAGGGGGTTATAGAGAGACCCAGTACTTC. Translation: CASSLLAGGYRETQYF.

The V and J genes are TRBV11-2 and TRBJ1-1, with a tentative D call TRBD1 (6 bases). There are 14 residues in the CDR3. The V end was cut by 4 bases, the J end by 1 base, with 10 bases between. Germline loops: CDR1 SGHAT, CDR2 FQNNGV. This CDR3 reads CASSSSDRNTEAFF. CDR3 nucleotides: TGTGCCAGCAGCTCCTCGGACAGGAACACTGAAGCTTTCTTT.

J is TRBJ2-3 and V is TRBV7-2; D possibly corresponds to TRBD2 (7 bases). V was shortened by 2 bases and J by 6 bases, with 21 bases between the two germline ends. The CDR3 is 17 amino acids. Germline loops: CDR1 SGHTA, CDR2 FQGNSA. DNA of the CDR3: TGTGCCAGCAGCTTATTGGGTCTTCGGGGGGCCTGGGATACGCAGTATTTT. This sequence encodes CASSLLGLRGAWDTQYF.

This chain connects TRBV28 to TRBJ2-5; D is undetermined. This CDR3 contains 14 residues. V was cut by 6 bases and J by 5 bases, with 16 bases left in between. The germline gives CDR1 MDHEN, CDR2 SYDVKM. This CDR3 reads CASSPVLNRETQYF. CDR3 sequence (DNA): TGTGCCAGCAGCCCGGTCCTGAACCGGGAGACCCAGTACTTC. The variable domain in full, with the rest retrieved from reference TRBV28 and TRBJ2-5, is DVKVTQSSRYLVKRTGEKVFLECVQDMDHENMFWYRQDPGLGLRLIYFSYDVKMKEKGDIPEGYSVSREKKERFSLILESASTNQTSMYLCASSPVLNRETQYFGPGTRLLVL.

CDR3 residues: CASSLILAGHNEQFF. CDR3 nucleotide sequence: TGTGCCAGCAGCTTAATCCTAGCGGGACACAATGAGCAGTTCTTC. The chain is built from TRBV7-3 and TRBJ2-1, with 9 bases identical to TRBD2. CDR1 is SGHTA and CDR2 is FQGTGA in the germline V gene. CDR3 length equals 15 residues. The V and J ends lost 1 base and 5 bases, in that order; junction bases with no gene match: 3.

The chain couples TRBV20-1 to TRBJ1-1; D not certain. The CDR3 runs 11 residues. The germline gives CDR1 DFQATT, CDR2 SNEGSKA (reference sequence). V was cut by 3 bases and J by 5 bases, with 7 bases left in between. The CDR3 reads CSASRRTEAFF. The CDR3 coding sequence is TGCAGTGCTAGCCGGCGGACTGAAGCTTTCTTT.

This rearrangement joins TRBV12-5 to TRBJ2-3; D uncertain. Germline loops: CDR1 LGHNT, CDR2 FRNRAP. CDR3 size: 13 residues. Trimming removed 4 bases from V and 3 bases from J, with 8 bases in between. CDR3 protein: CASGSSETDTQYF. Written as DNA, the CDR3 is TGTGCTAGTGGTTCCTCAGAGACAGATACGCAGTATTTT.

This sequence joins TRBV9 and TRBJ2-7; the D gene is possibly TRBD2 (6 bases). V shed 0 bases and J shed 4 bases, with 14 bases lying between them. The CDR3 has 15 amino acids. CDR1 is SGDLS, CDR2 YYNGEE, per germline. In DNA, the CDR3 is TGTGCCAGCAGCGTAGGAACGGGAGTAGGATACGAGCAGTACTTC. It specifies CASSVGTGVGYEQYF.

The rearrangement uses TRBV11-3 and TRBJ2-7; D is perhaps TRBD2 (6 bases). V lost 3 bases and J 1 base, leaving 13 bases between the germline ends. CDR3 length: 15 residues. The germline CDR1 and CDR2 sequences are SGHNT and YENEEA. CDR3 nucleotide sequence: TGTGCCAGCAGCTTCCGCAGTGGGGGGTCCTACGAGCAGTACTTC. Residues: CASSFRSGGSYEQYF.

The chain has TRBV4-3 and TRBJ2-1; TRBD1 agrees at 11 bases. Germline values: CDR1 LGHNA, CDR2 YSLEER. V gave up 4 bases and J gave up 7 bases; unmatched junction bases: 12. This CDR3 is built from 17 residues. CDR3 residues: CASSRSPPGTGGNEQFF. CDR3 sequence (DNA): TGCGCCAGCAGCCGCTCCCCCCCCGGGACAGGGGGGAATGAGCAGTTCTTC.

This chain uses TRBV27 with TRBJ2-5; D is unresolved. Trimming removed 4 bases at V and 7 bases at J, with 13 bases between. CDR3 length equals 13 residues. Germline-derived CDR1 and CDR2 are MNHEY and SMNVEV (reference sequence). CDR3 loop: CASSSSVRGTQYF. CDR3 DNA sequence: TGTGCCAGCAGTTCAAGTGTCCGAGGGACCCAGTACTTC.